One sample yielded the 22 T cell receptor beta chains listed below, sequenced in a study of sequential checkpoint blockade in melanoma. Libraries were prepared by immunoSEQ multiplex PCR; TCRdb keeps only in-frame clonotypes and omits some of them. The sample holds approximately 37,000 clones, about 83% seen once. The treatment: randomized to nivolumab then ipilimumab (arm A) or the reverse (arm B). The sequenced sample was CD8+ T cells sorted from blood (inferred from file names), obtained from a patient given nivolumab and ipilimumab in sequence. All receptors derive from a human donor with melanoma.

The gene calls are TRBV27 and TRBJ1-5, with TRBD1 as a possible D gene (5 bases). Trimming cost V 6 bases and J 1 base, with 25 bases left between them. The CDR3 contains 19 residues. Germline loops: CDR1 MNHEY, CDR2 SMNVEV (reference sequence). The CDR3 loop is CASRSRVASLGCSNQPQHF. Written as DNA, the CDR3 is TGTGCCAGCAGGAGCAGGGTGGCCTCCCTTGGGTGCAGCAATCAGCCCCAGCATTTT.

The rearrangement joins TRBV19 to TRBJ1-1; 7 bases fit TRBD1. The CDR3 has 12 residues. Per the germline V gene, CDR1 is LNHDA and CDR2 is SQIVND (reference sequence). V was clipped by 6 bases and J by 6 bases; unmatched bases: 4. The CDR3 loop is CASSSQGPEAFF. The CDR3 DNA reads TGTGCCAGTAGCTCACAGGGGCCTGAAGCTTTCTTT.

The chain links TRBV9 to TRBJ1-2, with D perhaps matching TRBD1 (6 bases). The ends were cut back, 0 bases at V and 0 bases at J, with 9 bases in the middle. The CDR3 totals 15 residues. Germline-derived CDR1 and CDR2 are SGDLS and YYNGEE. CDR3 in DNA: TGTGCCAGCAGCGTAGAGGGGGGGCCTAACTATGGCTACACCTTC. This gives the protein CASSVEGGPNYGYTF.

The chain has TRBV28 and TRBJ1-1, with a possible D match to TRBD1 (6 bases). Germline values: CDR1 MDHEN, CDR2 SYDVKM. V dropped 4 bases and J dropped 3 bases, with 15 bases sitting between them. CDR3 size: 15 residues. The CDR3 DNA follows: TGTGCCAGCAGTTACTGGACAGCGGGGTACACTGAAGCTTTCTTT. This translates into CASSYWTAGYTEAFF.

The rearrangement links TRBV5-4 to TRBJ1-2, with no clear D. CDR3 length: 12 amino acids. Germline lookup yields CDR1 SGHNT and CDR2 YYREEE (reference sequence). Trimming left V 7 bases short and J 6 bases short, with 13 bases between. CDR3 DNA sequence: TGTGCCAGCGGGCTCCGATCGGATGGCTACACCTTC. Amino acid sequence: CASGLRSDGYTF.

The rearrangement links TRBV7-3 to TRBJ2-7; D ambiguous. The V end lost 3 bases, the J end lost 6 bases, and 12 bases lay between the germline ends. The germline V gene encodes CDR1 SGHTA and CDR2 FQGTGA. This CDR3 spans 13 amino acids. The CDR3 sequence: CASSFYSSSEQYF. Written as DNA, the CDR3 is TGTGCCAGCAGCTTTTATAGCTCCAGCGAGCAGTACTTC.

The rearrangement uses TRBV4-2 and TRBJ2-3; weak D call: TRBD2 (7 bases). This CDR3 is built from 18 residues. V was pared by 1 base and J by 0 bases, with 17 bases between. CDR1 LGHNA and CDR2 YNFKEQ come from the germline V gene. In DNA, the CDR3 is TGTGCCAGCAGCCAAGCAGGCGGGGGACAAACCAGCACAGATACGCAGTATTTT. Its translation is CASSQAGGGQTSTDTQYF.

CDR3 bases: TGTGCCAGCAGTGAGACAGGGGAGGGCACTGAAGCTTTCTTT. Protein product: CASSETGEGTEAFF. The V call is TRBV6-4, the J call TRBJ1-1, with 8 bases identical to TRBD1. Trimming removed 3 bases from V and 4 bases from J; junction bases left unmatched: 4. The CDR3 consists of 14 residues. Germline CDR1 reads MRHNA; CDR2 reads SNTAGT.

The chain has TRBV5-6 and TRBJ2-1, with 8 bases fitting TRBD2. Germline values: CDR1 SGHDT, CDR2 YYEEEE. V shed 4 bases and J 4 bases; nucleotides not matched to a gene: 4. The CDR3 consists of 14 residues. CDR3 sequence: CASSNGGAYNEQFF. DNA for the CDR3: TGTGCCAGCAGCAACGGGGGGGCGTACAATGAGCAGTTCTTC.

V gene TRBV4-1 combines with J gene TRBJ1-3, with 7 bases aligning to TRBD1. The germline V gene has CDR1 MGHRA and CDR2 YSYEKL. Losses at the gene ends were 1 base for V and 11 bases for J; bases not matched to a gene: 8. This CDR3 region has 14 residues. CDR3 DNA sequence: TGCGCCAGCAGCCAAGCCCAGAACAGGGGCCCCATATATTTT. This encodes CASSQAQNRGPIYF.

The chain has TRBV7-9 and TRBJ2-3, with 8 bases matching TRBD1. Germline assignment: CDR1 SEHNR and CDR2 FQNEAQ (reference sequence). The V segment lost 10 bases and the J segment 5 bases; nucleotides outside the gene matches: 11. The CDR3 consists of 14 residues. CDR3 loop: CATPRPTGGDTQYF. The DNA for the CDR3 is TGTGCCACACCACGCCCCACAGGGGGAGATACGCAGTATTTT. Complete variable domain (other parts from reference TRBV7-9 and TRBJ2-3): DTGVSQNPRHKITKRGQNVTFRCDPISEHNRLYWYRQTLGQGPEFLTYFQNEAQLEKSRLLSDRFSAERPKGSFSTLEIQRTEQGDSAMYLCATPRPTGGDTQYFGPGTRLTVL.

The gene calls are TRBV4-1 and TRBJ2-5; 13 bases agree with TRBD2. The germline V gene has CDR1 MGHRA and CDR2 YSYEKL. The CDR3 length is 17 residues. The ends lost 0 bases at V and 5 bases at J; junction bases unmatched: 6. The CDR3 nucleotides read TGCGCCAGCAGCCAAGAAACTAGCGGGGGGGCTAGGGAGACCCAGTACTTC. This sequence encodes CASSQETSGGARETQYF.

The rearrangement uses TRBV19 and TRBJ2-1; D is possibly TRBD2 (5 bases). The germline V and J ends were trimmed by 0 bases and 9 bases, with 12 bases remaining between them. CDR1 is LNHDA and CDR2 is SQIVND in the germline V gene (reference sequence). This CDR3 region has 14 residues. CDR3 DNA: TGTGCCAGTAGTATAGAGGGTTTTGCGGGTGAGCAGTTCTTC. Translating it yields CASSIEGFAGEQFF.

This chain uses TRBV7-9 with TRBJ2-1; 11 nucleotides agree with TRBD2. Trimming took 3 bases from V and 13 from J; bases not matched to a gene: 8. This CDR3 has 14 residues. The germline V gene encodes CDR1 SEHNR and CDR2 FQNEAQ (reference sequence). Here the CDR3 reads CASSLLAGGSTQFF. CDR3 DNA sequence: TGTGCCAGCAGCTTGCTAGCGGGAGGATCTACTCAGTTCTTC.

The chain links TRBV11-2 to TRBJ2-3; the match to TRBD2 covers 10 bases. The germline CDR1 and CDR2 sequences are SGHAT and FQNNGV. This CDR3 spans 16 amino acids. Trimming cost V 1 base and J 6 bases; bases outside gene matches: 7. This CDR3 reads CASSLAAAGGPDTQYF. The CDR3 coding sequence is TGTGCCAGCAGCTTAGCCGCAGCGGGAGGGCCTGATACGCAGTATTTT. Full variable domain (rest looked up from reference TRBV11-2 and TRBJ2-3): EAGVAQSPRYKIIEKRQSVAFWCNPISGHATLYWYQQILGQGPKLLIQFQNNGVVDDSQLPKDRFSAERLKGVDSTLKIQPAKLEDSAVYLCASSLAAAGGPDTQYFGPGTRLTVL.

The gene calls are TRBV19 and TRBJ1-1; D gene ambiguous. From germline, CDR1 is LNHDA and CDR2 SQIVND (reference sequence). The ends were cut back, 7 bases at V and 0 bases at J, with 9 bases in the middle. The CDR3 totals 13 residues. CDR3 bases: TGTGCCAGTAACCTAGGTTTGAACACTGAAGCTTTCTTT. The encoded protein is CASNLGLNTEAFF. Supplemented by reference TRBV19 and TRBJ1-1, the full variable domain reads DGGITQSPKYLFRKEGQNVTLSCEQNLNHDAMYWYRQDPGQGLRLIYYSQIVNDFQKGDIAEGYSVSREKKESFPLTVTSAQKNPTAFYLCASNLGLNTEAFFGQGTRLTVV.

Comments on this clone: A read error may account for a junction end that differs from germline. Other DNA sequences within the sample encode an identical CDR3. The CDR3 is CATSRDKGDAAGYTF. The CDR3 region has the DNA TGCGCCACCAGCAGAGATAAGGGGGATGCGGCTGGCTACACCTTC. This chain connects TRBV15 to TRBJ1-2; D might be TRBD1 (6 bases). Germline values: CDR1 LNHNV, CDR2 YYDKDF (reference sequence). This CDR3 comprises 15 residues.

The gene calls are TRBV9 and TRBJ2-1; a possible D gene is TRBD1 (6 bases). Germline V CDR1 and CDR2: SGDLS, YYNGEE. With 3 bases removed from V and 0 bases from J, the gap between germline ends came to 13 bases. The CDR3 runs 16 residues. CDR3 sequence reads: CASSAQGHPSYNEQFF. In DNA form, the CDR3 reads TGTGCCAGCAGCGCGCAGGGGCACCCCTCCTACAATGAGCAGTTCTTC. Drawing the rest from reference TRBV9 and TRBJ2-1, the complete variable domain is DSGVTQTPKHLITATGQRVTLRCSPRSGDLSVYWYQQSLDQGLQFLIQYYNGEERAKGNILERFSAQQFPDLHSELNLSSLELGDSALYFCASSAQGHPSYNEQFFGPGTRLTVL.

The chain carries TRBV19 and TRBJ2-7; D possibly corresponds to TRBD1 (5 bases). The germline V gene has CDR1 LNHDA and CDR2 SQIVND (reference sequence). Trimming removed 0 bases from V and 4 bases from J, with 10 bases in between. CDR3 length: 14 residues. Here the CDR3 DNA reads TGTGCCAGTAGTATAGATTCAGGGTCGTACGAGCAGTACTTC. Its translation is CASSIDSGSYEQYF.

The V call is TRBV27, the J call TRBJ2-1, with no clear D. Germline CDR1 reads MNHEY; CDR2 reads SMNVEV (reference sequence). The CDR3 loop spans 14 amino acids. Trimming removed 7 bases from V and 1 base from J, with 11 bases in between. CDR3 region: CASTSLRSYNEQFF. DNA of the CDR3: TGTGCCAGCACTTCATTACGGTCCTACAATGAGCAGTTCTTC.

This sequence joins TRBV27 and TRBJ2-5; 10 positions agree with TRBD2. The V and J ends lost 4 bases and 5 bases, in that order; junction bases with no gene match: 22. The CDR3 contains 20 residues. Germline V gene sequence: CDR1 MNHEY, CDR2 SMNVEV (reference sequence). CDR3 sequence: CASSSHPTGTSVIEGETQYF. The CDR3 nucleotides read TGTGCCAGCAGTTCCCATCCAACCGGGACTAGCGTTATCGAAGGGGAGACCCAGTACTTC.

The rearrangement links TRBV13 to TRBJ1-1, with D unresolved. CDR1 is PRHDT, CDR2 FYEKMQ, per germline (reference sequence). Trimming pared 5 bases from V and 6 bases from J, leaving 10 bases between. The CDR3 has 12 residues. DNA of the CDR3: TGTGCCAGCAGCCCAGCTAGAGCTGAAGCTTTCTTT. Translation: CASSPARAEAFF.